A single T cell receptor (beta chain) is shown here with its context. What it binds is not known. Germline and junction disagree at one end, which may indicate a read error. These data belong to a study of cytomegalovirus exposure and HLA in healthy donors. Researchers ran the PCR with 60 Vbeta and 13 Jbeta primers. Assay: immunoSEQ multiplex PCR; the TCRdb copy retains only in-frame clones and omits some. The sample includes 100,000 or so clones, 80% to 90% seen only once; the top ten take about 1.1%. Germline CDR1 and CDR2: SEHNR and FQNEAQ (reference sequence). This CDR3 is 16 amino acids long. Study-wide points: Association of 16,951 TCR beta sequences with HLA alleles was found at 0.05 false discovery rate in a later analysis. Segments of the TCR beta V type were, in most cases, productive about 90% or about 30% of the time in an earlier analysis. Most sequenced TCRs were rare (though some public TCRs occurred in many donors). Later on, analysis showed that most CMV-associated TCR beta chains appeared to be HLA-restricted.

Sequences were obtained from PBMCs. The genes are TRBV7-9 and TRBJ2-3; 11 bases fit TRBD2. The source is a woman younger than 30 in good health and CMV-seronegative. CDR3 DNA: TGTTCCAGCAGCTCGAGACTAGCGGGGATGACAGATACGCAGTATTTT. This sequence encodes CSSSSRLAGMTDTQYF. The full variable domain, in which reference TRBV7-9 and TRBJ2-3 provide the parts outside the CDR3, is DTGVSQNPRHKITKRGQNVTFRCDPISEHNRLYWYRQTLGQGPEFLTYFQNEAQLEKSRLLSDRFSAERPKGSFSTLEIQRTEQGDSAMYLCSSSSRLAGMTDTQYFGPGTRLTVL.